Presented here are 6 T cell receptor beta chains from one specimen sequenced in a study of T cells in Graves' hyperthyroidism and ophthalmopathy. Amplified TCR beta CDR3 regions derived from RNA transcripts. TCR CDR3 regions were first amplified by RT-PCR with HTBI primers. TCRdb re-analysed the multiplex PCR reads in MiXCR, keeping a single row per CDR3 protein. The sample lists under 350,000 distinct CDR3 sequences; 12% to 15% were seen once. Sequencing was carried out using blood. All receptors come from a woman in her 40s with Graves' ophthalmopathy.

The table lists this clonotype with a few counts. The rearrangement uses TRBV29-1 and TRBJ2-1; 9 bases agree with TRBD1. Germline CDR1 reads SQVTM; CDR2 reads ANQGSEA. The CDR3 spans 17 residues. With 1 base clipped from V and 11 bases from J, the junction kept 18 bases outside the gene matches. CDR3 coding DNA: TGCAGCGTTGAAGGCCCGTCCAAGGGGACAGGGCAAGAACAGCAGTTCTTC. It codes for CSVEGPSKGTGQEQQFF.

DNA of the CDR3: TGTGCCAGTAGTCAACAATCGGCCCAGCATTTT. Translated: CASSQQSAQHF. The chain has TRBV19 and TRBJ1-5; D is ambiguous. Trimming stripped 5 bases from V and 11 bases from J, with 10 bases between. Germline assignment: CDR1 LNHDA and CDR2 SQIVND (reference sequence). CDR3 size: 11 residues.

This clonotype has ten or more counts. The chain has TRBV12-3 or TRBV12-4 and TRBJ2-7, with D uncertain. This CDR3 spans 12 amino acids. Deletions cut 2 bases from V and 5 bases from J, with 7 bases between. CDR3 in DNA: TGTGCCAGCAGTTTACGACCCCACGAGCAGTACTTC. Its protein product is CASSLRPHEQYF.

There are many counts of this clonotype. This chain uses TRBV2 with TRBJ2-1, with 11 bases identical to TRBD1. Unmatched junction bases numbered 8, after V lost 6 bases and J lost 7 bases. From germline, CDR1 is SNHLY and CDR2 FYNNEI. This CDR3 region has 15 residues. The CDR3 coding sequence is TGTGCCAGCAGCATAGGACAGGGGGCGAGGAATGAGCAGTTCTTC. Its protein is CASSIGQGARNEQFF.

The V gene is TRBV29-1, the J gene TRBJ1-4; maybe TRBD1 (6 bases). CDR1 and CDR2 (germline): SQVTM, ANQGSEA. Trimming removed 6 bases at V and 11 bases at J, with 16 bases between. The CDR3 spans 12 residues. CDR3 sequence: CSVRQEAGKLFF. CDR3 bases: TGCAGCGTGAGACAGGAGGCTGGGAAACTGTTTTTT.

This clonotype occurred a few times. The chain has TRBV11-2 and TRBJ1-1, with D unclear. CDR3 length: 15 residues. Deletions cut 5 bases from V and 5 bases from J, with 18 bases between. Germline CDR1 SGHAT, CDR2 FQNNGV. CDR3 DNA: TGTGCCAGCAGCAGTCCAGGAGTACCCAAGACTGAAGCTTTCTTT. Translating it yields CASSSPGVPKTEAFF.